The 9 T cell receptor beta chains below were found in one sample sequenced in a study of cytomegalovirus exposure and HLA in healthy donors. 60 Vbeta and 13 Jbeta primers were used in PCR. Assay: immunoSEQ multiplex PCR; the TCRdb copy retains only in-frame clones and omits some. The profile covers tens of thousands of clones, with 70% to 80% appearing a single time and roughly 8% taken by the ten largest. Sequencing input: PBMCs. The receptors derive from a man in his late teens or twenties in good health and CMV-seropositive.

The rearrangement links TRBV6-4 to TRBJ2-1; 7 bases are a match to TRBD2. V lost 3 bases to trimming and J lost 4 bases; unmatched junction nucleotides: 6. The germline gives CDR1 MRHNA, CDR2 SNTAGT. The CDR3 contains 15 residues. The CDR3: CASSDSPSGYNEQFF. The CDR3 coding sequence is TGTGCCAGCAGTGATTCTCCTAGCGGTTACAATGAGCAGTTCTTC.

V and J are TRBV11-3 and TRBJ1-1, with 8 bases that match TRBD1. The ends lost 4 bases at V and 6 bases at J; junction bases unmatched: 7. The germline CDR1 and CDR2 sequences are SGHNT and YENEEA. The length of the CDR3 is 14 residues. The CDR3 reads CASSSTGVISEAFF. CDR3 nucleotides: TGTGCCAGCAGCTCGACAGGGGTAATTTCTGAAGCTTTCTTT.

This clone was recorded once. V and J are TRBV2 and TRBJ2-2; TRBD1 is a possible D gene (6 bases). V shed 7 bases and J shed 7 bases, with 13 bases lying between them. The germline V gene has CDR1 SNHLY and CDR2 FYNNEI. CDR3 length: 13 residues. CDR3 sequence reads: CASKLGQDGELFF. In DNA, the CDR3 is TGTGCCAGCAAACTGGGACAAGACGGGGAGCTGTTTTTT.

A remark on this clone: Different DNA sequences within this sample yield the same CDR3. The CDR3 bases are TGTGCCAGCAGTGAAAGGACAGGGAAAGAGACCCAGTACTTC. It is translated as CASSERTGKETQYF. The chain employs TRBV6-1 and TRBJ2-5; 8 bases match TRBD1. The V gene's germline CDR1 is MNHNS and CDR2 SASEGT. The CDR3 is 14 amino acids. V lost 2 bases, J lost 3 bases, and 2 bases stayed unmatched.

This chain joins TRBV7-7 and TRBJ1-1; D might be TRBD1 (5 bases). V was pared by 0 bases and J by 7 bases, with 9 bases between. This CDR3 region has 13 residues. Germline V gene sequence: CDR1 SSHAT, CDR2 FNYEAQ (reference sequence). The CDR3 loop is CASSLALDSEAFF. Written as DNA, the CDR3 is TGTGCCAGCAGCTTAGCGCTAGACAGTGAAGCTTTCTTT.

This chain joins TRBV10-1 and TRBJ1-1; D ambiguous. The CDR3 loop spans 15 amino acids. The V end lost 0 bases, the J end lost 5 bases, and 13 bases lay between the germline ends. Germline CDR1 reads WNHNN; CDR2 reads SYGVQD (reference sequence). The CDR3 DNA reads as TGCGCCAGCAGTGAGTCGAGGGTAAGGGCGACTGAAGCTTTCTTT. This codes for CASSESRVRATEAFF.

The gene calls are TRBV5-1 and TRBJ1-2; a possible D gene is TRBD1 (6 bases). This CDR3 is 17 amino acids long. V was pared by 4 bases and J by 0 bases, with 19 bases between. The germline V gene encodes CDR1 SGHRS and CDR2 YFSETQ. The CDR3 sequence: CASSPRKGQETNYGYTF. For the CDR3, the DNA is TGCGCCAGCAGCCCCCGTAAGGGACAAGAGACTAACTATGGCTACACCTTC.

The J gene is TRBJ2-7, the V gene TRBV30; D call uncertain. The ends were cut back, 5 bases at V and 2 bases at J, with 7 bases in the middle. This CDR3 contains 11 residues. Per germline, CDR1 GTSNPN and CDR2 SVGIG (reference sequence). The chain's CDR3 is CAWGKAYEQYF. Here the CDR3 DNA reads TGTGCCTGGGGCAAAGCCTACGAGCAGTACTTC.

The CDR3 DNA sequence: TGCGCCAGCAGCCCTCGGGCAGGGGGGTCCGAGCAGTACTTC. Translating it yields CASSPRAGGSEQYF. This chain joins TRBV4-1 and TRBJ2-7; D may be TRBD1 (7 bases). Trimming removed 4 bases from V and 6 bases from J, with 16 bases in between. The CDR3 runs to 14 residues. Germline assignment: CDR1 MGHRA and CDR2 YSYEKL.